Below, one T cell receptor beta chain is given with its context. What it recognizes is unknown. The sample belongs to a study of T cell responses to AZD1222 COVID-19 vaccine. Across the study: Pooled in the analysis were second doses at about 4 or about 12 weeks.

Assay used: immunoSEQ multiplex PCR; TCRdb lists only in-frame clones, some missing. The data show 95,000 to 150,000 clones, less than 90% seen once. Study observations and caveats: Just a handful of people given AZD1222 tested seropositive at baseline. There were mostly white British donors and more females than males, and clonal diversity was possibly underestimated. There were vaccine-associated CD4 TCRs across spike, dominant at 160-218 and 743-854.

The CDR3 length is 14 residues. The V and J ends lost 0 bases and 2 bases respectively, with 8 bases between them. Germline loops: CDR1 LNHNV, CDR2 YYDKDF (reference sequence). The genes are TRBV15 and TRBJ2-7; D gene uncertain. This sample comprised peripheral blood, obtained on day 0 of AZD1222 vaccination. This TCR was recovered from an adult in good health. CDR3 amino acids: CATSREGLTYEQYF. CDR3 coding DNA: TGTGCCACCAGCAGAGAGGGTCTCACCTACGAGCAGTACTTC.